This T cell receptor (beta chain) comes out of a study of cytomegalovirus exposure and HLA in healthy donors (dated by TCRdb to about 2017). At the level of the whole study: In an earlier analysis of 550 to 750 of the donors, 276 Gb of sequence data and 90 million to 120 million unique TCR beta sequences from about 179 million T cells were reported. The aim of the study was to test whether cataloging public T cell receptors could identify signatures of past pathogen exposure. Both class I and class II loci were covered by HLA typing, at four-digit resolution. A later analysis re-examined previously published TCR beta repertoires from just over 650 donors and added high-resolution HLA genotyping to investigate patterns of TCR occurrence. Rather than using new phenotypic data, the later analysis identified candidate immune exposures from TCR beta sequences and from how often those sequences occurred across donors. Five DR-DQ haplotypes were treated as single units for association and clustering because of strong linkage in the cohort. Typing coverage varied by locus: about 620-640 donors for A, B, C, DRB1 and DQB1; 500 to 550 for DQA1; more than 600 for DPA1; 400 to 480 for DPB1. Among 300 to 500 genotyped donors of the cohort, an average of roughly 230,000 unique TCR beta nucleotide sequences was sequenced per donor, of which about 19% were non-productive. The study profiled the T cell repertoires of fewer than 850 subjects by immunosequencing and related them to cytomegalovirus serostatus. An earlier analysis of approximately 630 of the donors applied high-throughput TCR beta sequencing to assess whether each TCR beta V gene segment acted as functional or pseudogenic. Roughly 290 gigabases of sequencing data and 91 million or so unique TCR sequences made up an early release that covered over 550 HLA-typed donors. A later genetic analysis used genome-wide SNP genotypes for about 65% of the 666 donors, treating that subset as a discovery cohort. Alongside the repertoire data, information on donor age, sex, ethnicity and CMV serostatus was compiled. All discovery cohort repertoires had been generated using a single sequencing platform. A separate validation cohort of roughly 120 different subjects was used in addition to the roughly 620-subject first cohort. Of the roughly 400 genotyped donors, around 81% fell in the genetic ancestry cluster associated with self-reported Caucasian donors. High-throughput TCR immunosequencing, statistical association of individual TCRs with disease status, and machine learning were combined to predict cytomegalovirus infection status.

Concerning this clone: This clone's antigen is unknown. No much larger clonotype is one base removed from it; base qualities were not supplied.

In total, over 600 healthy bone marrow donors made up the cohort. At the time of sampling, all cohort members were nominally healthy, though unrecorded immune exposures were likely present. Of the 690 or so cohort members, 289 had positive CMV serostatus and 350 to 450 had negative CMV serostatus, and CMV serostatus was not recorded for the donor. Every donor gave a peripheral blood sample, and the peripheral blood mononuclear cells from that sample were used for TCR beta sequencing. The Qiagen DNeasy Blood Extraction Kit was used to extract genomic DNA from the blood cell samples. To prepare the library, the immunoSEQ multiplex PCR assay was applied. The multiplex PCR relied on a mix of 60 forward primers for TCR Vbeta segments and 13 reverse primers for TCR Jbeta segments. Amplification of the CDR3 region of rearranged TCR beta genes was performed with a multiplex PCR assay on genomic DNA. On the Illumina HiSeq System, the amplified TCR beta libraries were sequenced as 87-base-pair reads. As for the original processing: A later analysis counted about 76 million unique TCR beta chains across the approximately 700 repertoires, and around 9.9 million of these chains were shared by at least two donors. To remove PCR and sequencing errors, raw reads were error-corrected and collapsed into unique sequences using a nearest-neighbor algorithm that merged closely related sequences. To assign V, D and J gene segments, CDR3 sequences were aligned to IMGT reference sequences. For a sequence to be retained, a match of at least six nucleotides was required to both a V gene segment and a J gene segment. Rearrangements were classified as productive when the CDR3 lacked stop codons and remained in frame with V and J, and all other rearrangements were classified as non-productive. CDR3 was defined by IMGT convention, running from the second conserved V-encoded cysteine to the conserved J-encoded phenylalanine. The earlier analysis of 550 to 650 of the donors excluded any sequence lacking an unambiguous match to a single V gene segment. In an earlier analysis of approximately 550 of the donors, V segments were called functional above 56.7% productive rearrangements and were called segregating when the between-donor standard deviation exceeded 5%. A statistical classification framework was built for diagnosing cytomegalovirus status from the catalog of TCR beta chain sequences. A later analysis assigned V and J genes by comparing TCR nucleotide sequences with IMGT/GENE-DB human TR gene sequences. A later analysis assigned CDR3 sequences and most-parsimonious VDJ recombination scenarios with the TCRdist pipeline. A later analysis defined each TCR beta chain by its CDR3 amino acid sequence plus V-gene family, and excluded reads lacking a unique V-gene family. As a way to deal with suspected cross-contamination and a sequencing artifact, a later analysis dropped under 600 nucleotide sequences that were highly shared and had low generation probability. For each public chain, a later analysis derived a clonal expansion index from normalized ranks of inferred template counts within each repertoire. In a later analysis, generation probabilities were computed using a VDJ recombination model fitted to out-of-frame rearrangements, and the results were checked against IGoR. In a later analysis, hypergeometric tests were used to score TCR-TCR, TCR-HLA and TCR-CMV co-occurrence, with a repertoire-size bias correction applied to TCR pairs. A later analysis estimated false discovery rates by permuting HLA or CMV assignments 20 times. In a later analysis, co-occurring TCRs were grouped using DBSCAN, with TCRdist sequence similarity added in when clustering inside HLA-allele-positive subsets. Repertoires with fewer than 30,000 or more than 120,000 public chains, plus five repertoires with anomalous nucleotide sharing, were excluded from co-occurrence clustering. TCRdb obtained this table from immuneACCESS and retained in-frame rearrangements with V and J assigned. These tables miss some clones; where compared with another copy, unresolved V genes account for less than half of the shortfall, and the remainder is unexplained. D and trimming were read from the DNA, whereas the V and J calls and clone size are those reported in that table. The sample records approximately 160,000 clones, around 80% of which are singletons. Approximately 1.8% of the sample is in the top ten clones.

Findings and caveats that apply to the study as a whole: For the cohort, immune exposure information was limited to CMV serostatus. According to a later genetic analysis, donors in an Asian-associated ancestry cluster had fewer N-insertions in productive TCRs than the approximately 700-donor mean. According to a later analysis, parvovirus B19, influenza, CMV and Epstein-Barr virus appeared linked to several top co-occurrence clusters. HLA typing was unavailable for some donors at each locus, so association tests used only the typed subset. In an earlier analysis of 450 to 750 of the donors, most TCR beta V segments appeared in productive rearrangements about 87% or about 30% of the time, broadly matching IMGT annotations. In both the original and validation cohorts, the classifier was reported to diagnose cytomegalovirus status with high specificity and sensitivity. The presence/absence analyses assumed that sequencing depth was roughly uniform across donors, and that assumption may not be true. It was suggested by the authors that the approach could potentially be generalized to other disease states and immunological phenotypes. A further reported finding was that TCR beta sequences accurately predicted the HLA-A and HLA-B alleles for most subjects in the first cohort. Some IMGT-functional V segments, including TRBV6-2 and TRBV6-3, could not be told apart with the 87-base-pair reads, so those segments were excluded. The sequencing pipeline was judged likely to have produced a cluster of highly shared sequence variants as a technical artifact. Compared with equally common non-associated chains, HLA-associated TCR beta chains in a later analysis were more clonally expanded and had lower generation probabilities. A later genetic analysis associated a missense DCLRE1C variant with V-gene and J-gene trimming of TCR beta chains, and an independent cohort replicated the association. Correlated functional status among segregating V segments might be attributable to linkage disequilibrium, but an unknown experimental factor could not be ruled out. Across donors, most TCR sequences were observed very rarely, whereas some public TCRs were present in many individuals. In a later analysis, most CMV-associated TCR beta chains were found to appear HLA-restricted, with HLA associations seemingly driven largely by CMV exposure. In a later analysis, the rate of TCR association differed among HLA loci, with DRB1 alleles having the most associated TCRs and HLA-C alleles having the fewest. When HLA alleles, especially DR and DQ, strongly co-occurred, TCR associations were difficult to assign to individual alleles. In a later analysis, some 18,000 TCR beta sequences were associated with specific HLA alleles at a false discovery rate of 0.05. Because counts were too low, seventeen rarely observed V segments, including chromosome 9 orphons, were left out of the earlier analysis of about 500 of the donors. In vitro tests confirmed that a few of the cytomegalovirus-associated TCR beta chains recognize cytomegalovirus antigens. A total of roughly 160 TCR beta chains were listed by the study as associated with cytomegalovirus. The cohort was sequenced for TCR beta chains only, and without alpha or paired-chain data the features that could be detected were limited.

V is clipped by 3 bases and J by 6 bases, and the sequence between their germline boundaries is 10 bases long. The CDR3 runs 13 amino acids, cysteine and phenylalanine included. Here the CDR3 DNA is all that survives: 39 bases in frame from base 1. The germline V gene specifies SGHTA as CDR1 and FQGNSA as CDR2. This receptor was obtained from a human donor in good health. Sequenced material: PBMCs. The rearranged chain carries TRBV7-2 and TRBJ2-3; a weak D assignment points to TRBD2 (6 bases agree). The CDR3 has the sequence CASSFGGWDTQYF. The sequence in DNA is TGTGCCAGCAGCTTTGGAGGGTGGGATACGCAGTATTTT.